The 9 T cell receptor beta chains presented below share a single source sample, sequenced in a study of blood T cell repertoires in COVID-19. Repertoires were generated with immunoSEQ multiplex PCR, while TCRdb's copy carries only in-frame clones and drops some. The profile shows around 320,000 clones, more than 90% of them singletons. Specimen: PBMCs or T cells enriched from blood (not recorded which). The receptors here all came from a woman aged 30 to 39 who had been exposed to COVID-19.

The gene calls are TRBV9 and TRBJ1-2; the D is unclear. The CDR3 consists of 15 residues. Trimming shortened V by 0 bases and J by 5 bases, and 14 bases separated the two germline ends. Per the germline V gene, CDR1 is SGDLS and CDR2 is YYNGEE. The CDR3, as DNA: TGTGCCAGCAGCGTAGGGGCTAATGGAGGGTATGGCTACACCTTC. This encodes CASSVGANGGYGYTF.

This chain uses TRBV4-3 with TRBJ2-5, with TRBD2 matching 11 bases. The CDR3 is made up of 17 amino acids. Germline V CDR1 and CDR2: LGHNA, YSLEER. V dropped 0 bases and J dropped 5; count of bases not matched to a gene: 8. CDR3 sequence reads: CASSQDIAGGPEETQYF. CDR3 in DNA: TGCGCCAGCAGCCAAGATATAGCGGGGGGGCCGGAGGAGACCCAGTACTTC.

The chain links TRBV5-4 to TRBJ2-2, with 8 bases aligning to TRBD2. J gave up 3 bases and V 7 bases, and 5 bases lay outside the gene matches. In germline, CDR1 is SGHNT, CDR2 YYREEE (reference sequence). The CDR3 is 14 amino acids. CDR3 residues: CASRGGEDTGELFF. The CDR3 DNA follows: TGTGCCAGCCGGGGGGGAGAGGACACCGGGGAGCTGTTTTTT.

The V gene is TRBV9, the J gene TRBJ1-4; D perhaps matches TRBD1 (6 bases). The CDR3 loop spans 14 amino acids. Germline V gives CDR1 SGDLS, CDR2 YYNGEE. Trimming pared 4 bases from V and 5 bases from J, leaving 12 bases between. The CDR3 region has the DNA TGTGCCAGCAGCATCGGGACACAGAATGAAAAACTGTTTTTT. Its translation: CASSIGTQNEKLFF.

This chain joins TRBV9 and TRBJ1-1; D remains unclear. Trimming took 4 bases from V and 1 from J, leaving 14 bases between them. The CDR3 sequence is 15 residues long. The V gene's germline CDR1 is SGDLS and CDR2 YYNGEE. The CDR3 sequence is CASSSTADGNTEAFF. CDR3 nucleotide sequence: TGTGCCAGCAGCTCAACCGCGGATGGGAACACTGAAGCTTTCTTT.

This chain uses TRBV27 with TRBJ2-2; TRBD1 matches at 10 bases. The trim removed 8 bases at V and 4 bases at J, leaving 10 bases unmatched. In germline, CDR1 is MNHEY, CDR2 SMNVEV (reference sequence). CDR3 size: 16 residues. Written as DNA, the CDR3 is TGTGCCAGCTTCGGGTATGGGACAGGGGCCACCGGGGAGCTGTTTTTT. Translation gives CASFGYGTGATGELFF.

The V call is TRBV11-2, the J call TRBJ2-5, with D perhaps matching TRBD2 (6 bases). CDR3 length: 15 residues. Germline values: CDR1 SGHAT, CDR2 FQNNGV. The V and J ends lost 5 bases and 4 bases respectively, with 17 bases between them. The CDR3 here is CASSPVYLGGETQYF. The CDR3 DNA sequence: TGTGCCAGCAGCCCCGTCTACCTGGGGGGAGAGACCCAGTACTTC.

The chain carries TRBV6-5 and TRBJ1-2; D gene uncertain. This CDR3 comprises 14 residues. Per germline, CDR1 MNHEY and CDR2 SVGAGI. V was shortened by 5 bases and J by 2 bases, with 12 bases between the two germline ends. This chain's CDR3 is CASSTGLSNYGYTF. Here the CDR3 DNA reads TGTGCCAGCAGTACGGGGTTGTCGAACTATGGCTACACCTTC.

This rearrangement joins TRBV11-2 to TRBJ1-2, with D perhaps TRBD1 (6 bases). In germline, CDR1 is SGHAT, CDR2 FQNNGV. V lost 5 bases, J lost 4 bases, and 11 bases lay in between. The CDR3 sequence is 13 residues long. This CDR3 is CASSQTGFYGYTF. CDR3 bases: TGTGCCAGCAGCCAAACAGGGTTCTATGGCTACACCTTC.